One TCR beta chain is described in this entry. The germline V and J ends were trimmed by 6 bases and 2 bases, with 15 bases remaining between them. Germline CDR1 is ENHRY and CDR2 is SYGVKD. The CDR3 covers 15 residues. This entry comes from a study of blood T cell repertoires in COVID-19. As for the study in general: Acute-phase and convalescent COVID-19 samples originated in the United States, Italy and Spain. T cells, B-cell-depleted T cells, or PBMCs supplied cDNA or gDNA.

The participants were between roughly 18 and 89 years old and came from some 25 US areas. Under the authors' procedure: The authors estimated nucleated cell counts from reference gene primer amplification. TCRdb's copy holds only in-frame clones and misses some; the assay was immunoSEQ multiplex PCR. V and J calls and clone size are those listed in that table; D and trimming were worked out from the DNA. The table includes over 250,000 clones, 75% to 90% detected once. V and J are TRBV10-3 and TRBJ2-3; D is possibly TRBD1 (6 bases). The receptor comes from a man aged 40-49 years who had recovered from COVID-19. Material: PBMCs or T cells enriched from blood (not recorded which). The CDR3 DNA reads TGTGCCATCAGCTTCGGACAGAAAGACACAGATACGCAGTATTTT. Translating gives CAISFGQKDTDTQYF.